This T cell receptor beta chain is drawn from a study of vaccination and CD4 T cells after COVID-19. About the study: Overlapping SARS-CoV-2, HCoV-NL63, HCoV-OC43 and HCoV-229E spike peptides were used to stimulate cells.

This clonotype has more than one count but fewer than ten. Its matching antigen is unknown. Treatment: roughly 11-day PBMC culture with coronavirus spike peptide pools or control peptides (ViraFEST assay). Cultures used under 2.5 million PBMCs per well, roughly 9.8 IU/ml IL-2 and 9.5 to 10 ug/ml peptides. An Oncomine TCR Beta short-read assay was used to sequence the DNA from cultured CD4+ T cells. Cultures of CD4+ T cells served as the source for extracting genomic DNA. TCRdb analysed the PCR reads with MiXCR anew, one entry per CDR3 protein. This table has under 20,000 distinct CDR3 sequences, about 40% appearing once. The source was CD4+ T cells from blood, cultured in vitro, collected before SARS-CoV-2 vaccination. This TCR was recovered from a human donor who received a COVID-19 vaccine.

The CDR3 sequence is CASSLSPGGGEKLFF. The CDR3 DNA follows: TGCGCCAGCAGCTTGTCCCCAGGGGGGGGTGAAAAACTGTTTTTT. The chain has TRBV5-1 and TRBJ1-4; 7 bases line up with TRBD1. The CDR3 runs to 15 residues. The trim removed 1 base at V and 7 bases at J, leaving 7 bases unmatched. CDR1 is SGHRS and CDR2 is YFSETQ in the germline V gene.